The next 23 T cell receptor beta chains were all read from a single sample in a study of human T cells and chemical hapten exposure. TCRdb re-called the RACE reads through MiXCR, storing one row per CDR3 protein. Of about 110,000 distinct CDR3 sequences in the sample, approximately 11% were seen once. Noted time point: patch test 1, 2 weeks after DPC sensitization. Treatment described: therapeutic diphenylcyclopropenone sensitization with weekly scalp DPC. The starting material was whole blood, obtained in connection with sensitization to the hapten diphenylcyclopropenone (DPC). The receptors shown here come from a woman in her thirties or forties with alopecia areata. Some clones in this sample may be carry-over from other donors' samples.

On this clonotype: Since a much larger clone is just one base distant, this may be a read error. The chain recombines TRBV4-2 with TRBJ1-3; D remains ambiguous. The CDR3 has 15 amino acids. Germline V gene data show CDR1 as LGHNA and CDR2 as YNFKEQ. The CDR3: CASSQDDGVGDTIYF. As DNA, the CDR3 is TGTGCCAGCAGCCAAGATGACGGAGTTGGAGACACCATATATTTT.

The chain employs TRBV12-5 and TRBJ2-3, with unresolved D. Germline V gives CDR1 LGHNT, CDR2 FRNRAP. V was clipped by 2 bases and J by 4 bases, with 10 bases between them. The CDR3 length is 14 residues. The CDR3, as DNA: TGTGCTAGTGGTTTGATTCCCACGGCAGATACGCAGTATTTT. Its translation is CASGLIPTADTQYF.

V usage is TRBV20-1 and J usage is TRBJ2-5; D unclear. Trimming took off 3 bases at V and 0 bases at J, with 5 bases between the two ends. The CDR3 is 12 residues long. Germline CDR1 is DFQATT and CDR2 is SNEGSKA (reference sequence). CDR3 loop: CSARGNQETQYF. Written as DNA, the CDR3 is TGCAGTGCTAGGGGGAACCAAGAGACCCAGTACTTC.

The J gene is TRBJ2-7, the V gene TRBV12-3 or TRBV12-4, with 9 bases that match TRBD1. The CDR3 length is 15 residues. Losses at the gene ends were 1 base for V and 4 bases for J; bases not matched to a gene: 5. Here the CDR3 reads CASSLDSGQGYEQYF. As DNA, the CDR3 is TGTGCCAGCAGTTTAGACTCGGGACAGGGTTACGAGCAGTACTTC.

This clonotype appeared many times. This chain joins TRBV7-8 and TRBJ2-3; no clear D. V lost 1 base to trimming and J lost 0 bases, with 17 bases between them. The V gene's germline CDR1 is SGHVS and CDR2 FQNEAQ. CDR3 length equals 18 residues. CDR3 sequence reads: CASSLDSSWNTSTDTQYF. Here the CDR3 DNA reads TGTGCCAGCAGCTTAGATTCCTCGTGGAATACTAGCACAGATACGCAGTATTTT.

Many counts were recorded for this clonotype. The V call is TRBV5-4, the J call TRBJ2-3; possibly TRBD2 for D (6 bases). Between the trimmed V and J ends, which lost 3 bases and 0 bases, there was a span of 8 bases. The germline V gene has CDR1 SGHNT and CDR2 YYREEE (reference sequence). The CDR3 covers 14 residues. For the CDR3, the DNA is TGTGCCAGCAGCTACGGGACTAGCACAGATACGCAGTATTTT. Its translation is CASSYGTSTDTQYF. Using reference TRBV5-4 and TRBJ2-3 for the parts outside the CDR3, the full variable domain is ETGVTQSPTHLIKTRGQQVTLRCSSQSGHNTVSWYQQALGQGPQFIFQYYREEENGRGNFPPRFSGLQFPNYSSELNVNALELDDSALYLCASSYGTSTDTQYFGPGTRLTVL.

The table lists this clonotype with many counts. This chain connects TRBV28 to TRBJ1-2; D is undetermined. The V and J ends lost 11 bases and 2 bases respectively, with 15 bases between them. The CDR3 length is 13 residues. From germline, CDR1 is MDHEN and CDR2 SYDVKM. The CDR3 DNA follows: TGTGCCTTCTCTAGAGGAGAGAACTATGGCTACACCTTC. Its translation is CAFSRGENYGYTF.

This clonotype occurred many times. The V and J genes are TRBV20-1 and TRBJ2-1; 9 bases match TRBD1. Trimming cost V 5 bases and J 0 bases; bases outside gene matches: 5. This CDR3 contains 15 residues. Germline CDR1 and CDR2: DFQATT and SNEGSKA (reference sequence). CDR3 in amino acids: CSAAGTGHSYNEQFF. CDR3 bases: TGCAGTGCTGCTGGGACAGGGCACTCCTACAATGAGCAGTTCTTC.

The chain carries TRBV7-2 and TRBJ2-7, with 9 bases that match TRBD2. V lost 2 bases to trimming and J lost 4 bases; unmatched junction nucleotides: 6. CDR1 and CDR2 (germline): SGHTA, FQGNSA. The CDR3 runs 15 residues. CDR3 region: CASSLRASGAYEQYF. CDR3 sequence (DNA): TGTGCCAGCAGCTTAAGGGCTAGCGGGGCGTACGAGCAGTACTTC.

This clonotype came up many times. The V gene is TRBV6-2 or TRBV6-3, the J gene TRBJ1-2; 8 positions match TRBD1. V shed 7 bases, J shed 6 bases, and the junction held 10 bases outside the gene matches. This CDR3 contains 14 residues. The V gene's germline CDR1 is MNHEY and CDR2 SVGEGT. The CDR3 loop is CASTPRDRSNGYTF. The CDR3 DNA follows: TGTGCCAGCACCCCCCGGGACAGGTCAAATGGCTACACCTTC.

This clonotype was observed many times. The chain carries TRBV6-2 or TRBV6-3 and TRBJ1-2; perhaps TRBD1 as D (5 bases). This CDR3 is built from 16 residues. V shed 0 bases and J shed 5 bases, with 16 bases lying between them. Germline V gives CDR1 MNHEY, CDR2 SVGEGT. The CDR3 is CASSYSSLEGSYGYTF. DNA for the CDR3: TGTGCCAGCAGTTACTCGAGTCTCGAGGGGTCGTATGGCTACACCTTC.

The sample holds a few counts of this clonotype. This chain links TRBV6-2 or TRBV6-3 with TRBJ2-7; TRBD2 aligns across 14 bases. This CDR3 contains 16 residues. V lost 7 bases to trimming and J lost 5 bases; unmatched junction nucleotides: 10. Germline CDR1 MNHEY, CDR2 SVGEGT. DNA of the CDR3: TGTGCCAGCACCCTGACTAGCGGGAGGGCCGTCGACGAGCAGTACTTC. Its protein is CASTLTSGRAVDEQYF.

This clonotype came up a few times. The rearrangement links TRBV29-1 to TRBJ2-6; the D call may be TRBD1 or TRBD2 (5 bases each). Per the germline V gene, CDR1 is SQVTM and CDR2 is ANQGSEA. V lost 4 bases to trimming and J lost 0 bases, with 10 bases between them. The CDR3 contains 15 residues. The CDR3 DNA sequence: TGCAGCGTTGGTCCGGGGCTCTCTGGGGCCAACGTCCTGACTTTC. Protein: CSVGPGLSGANVLTF.

In its sample, this clonotype was seen once. J is TRBJ2-7 and V is TRBV28; D is undetermined. The CDR3 runs to 12 residues. V was shortened by 2 bases and J by 4 bases, with 6 bases between the two germline ends. Germline CDR1 is MDHEN and CDR2 is SYDVKM. This CDR3 reads CASSLADYEQYF. CDR3 nucleotides: TGTGCCAGCAGTTTAGCGGATTACGAGCAGTACTTC.

This clonotype was seen a handful of times. The genes are TRBV20-1 and TRBJ1-4; 8 nucleotides agree with TRBD1. The CDR3 has 15 amino acids. The junction had 6 bases not matched to a gene; V was cut back by 6 bases and J by 0 bases. Looked up from germline, CDR1 is DFQATT and CDR2 is SNEGSKA (reference sequence). The CDR3 protein is CSAFGQGATNEKLFF. In nucleotides, the CDR3 is TGCAGTGCCTTCGGACAGGGTGCAACTAATGAAAAACTGTTTTTT.

This clonotype was counted only a few times. The rearrangement joins TRBV15 to TRBJ1-2, with 8 bases fitting TRBD1. In germline, CDR1 is LNHNV, CDR2 YYDKDF (reference sequence). J was trimmed by 6 bases and V by 4 bases; bases with no gene match: 4. The CDR3 spans 13 residues. CDR3 in amino acids: CATSITGGNGYTF. The CDR3, as DNA: TGTGCCACCAGCATTACAGGGGGAAATGGCTACACCTTC.

This clonotype was observed a handful of times. This chain links TRBV20-1 with TRBJ2-5; 10 bases are a match to TRBD1. V gave up 2 bases and J gave up 3 bases; unmatched junction bases: 6. Germline CDR1 is DFQATT and CDR2 is SNEGSKA (reference sequence). The CDR3 sequence is 15 residues long. CDR3 DNA sequence: TGCAGTGCTAGACCCCCCGGGACAGGGGAAGAGACCCAGTACTTC. Its translation: CSARPPGTGEETQYF.

This clonotype was found many times. The rearrangement uses TRBV4-3 and TRBJ2-7; unclear D gene. Germline CDR1 LGHNA, CDR2 YSLEER. The V gene lost 4 bases and the J gene lost 6 bases, with 7 bases spanning the gap. There are 11 residues in the CDR3. The CDR3: CASSLGGEQYF. CDR3 DNA: TGCGCCAGCAGCCTTGGCGGCGAGCAGTACTTC.

This clonotype was counted many times. The chain recombines TRBV6-1 with TRBJ2-5; TRBD2 is a possible D gene (6 bases). The CDR3 runs 14 residues. Trimming left V 10 bases short and J 7 bases short, with 22 bases between. Germline-derived CDR1 and CDR2 are MNHNS and SASEGT. CDR3 coding DNA: TGTGCCACCAGGGATTGGGGGGACTCAGGGACCCAGTACTTC. It translates to CATRDWGDSGTQYF.

This clonotype was seen repeatedly, ten times or more. The chain has TRBV11-3 and TRBJ2-1; TRBD2 matches at 12 bases. Losses at the gene ends were 5 bases for V and 6 bases for J; bases not matched to a gene: 5. CDR3 size: 15 residues. Germline V gives CDR1 SGHNT, CDR2 YENEEA. CDR3: CASSQLAGGPNEQFF. DNA for the CDR3: TGTGCCAGCAGCCAACTAGCGGGAGGTCCCAATGAGCAGTTCTTC.

There are a few counts of this clonotype. The rearrangement uses TRBV20-1 and TRBJ1-2; D uncertain. The CDR3 extends over 16 amino acids. Germline V gene lookup returns CDR1 DFQATT and CDR2 SNEGSKA (reference sequence). V gave up 2 bases and J gave up 1 base, with 17 bases separating them. The CDR3 DNA reads as TGCAGTGCTAGAAAGTCTTGGGCAGCCAATAACTATGGCTACACCTTC. Translated: CSARKSWAANNYGYTF.

The genes are TRBV29-1 and TRBJ1-1; D perhaps matches TRBD1 (5 bases). The CDR3 sequence is 11 residues long. CDR1 SQVTM and CDR2 ANQGSEA come from the germline V gene. Trimming left V 4 bases short and J 7 bases short, with 10 bases between. The CDR3 reads CSVVGPGEAFF. The CDR3 coding sequence is TGCAGCGTTGTGGGACCGGGTGAAGCTTTCTTT.

The sample holds many counts of this clonotype. The chain links TRBV12-3 or TRBV12-4 to TRBJ2-2; D not resolved. The CDR3 is 14 residues long. The germline V and J ends were trimmed by 6 bases and 7 bases, with 15 bases remaining between them. The CDR3 is CASSQGSGHGELFF. CDR3 bases: TGTGCCAGCAGCCAAGGGTCCGGGCACGGGGAGCTGTTTTTT.